The sequence of this TCR beta chain was determined in a study of shared clonotypes between healthy human individuals. Overall study: A donor's plate count was three for CD4 naive and three for CD4 memory; CD8 naive had two and CD8 memory one. Notes on the study in general: A handful of donors had 5% to 6.5% of their naive CD4 clonotypes in common.

TCRdb keeps only in-frame clones here, not all; method: immunoSEQ multiplex PCR. The sample consists of about 2,200,000 clones, around 93% of them appearing once. The length of the CDR3 is 18 residues. In germline, CDR1 is SGHAT, CDR2 FQNNGV. Trimming took off 8 bases at V and 0 bases at J, with 23 bases between the two ends. It was CD45RO-negative cells, positively selected for CCR7, that made up naive CD8 cells, with terminally differentiated effector memory CD45RA+ cells excluded. Healthy HIV-negative adults with no recent acute infections or vaccinations were recruited as donors. This clone was picked up one time. Its antigen remains unknown.

The receptor was derived from a man younger than 30 in good health. Some clones in this sample may be carry-over from other donors' samples. Sequences were obtained from naive CD8+ T cells from PBMCs. The V and J genes are TRBV11-2 and TRBJ2-1; D is undetermined. The CDR3 region has the DNA TGTGCCAGCTCCTCTAGGAGCTACGGGTTGGCCTCCTACAATGAGCAGTTCTTC. It is translated as CASSSRSYGLASYNEQFF.